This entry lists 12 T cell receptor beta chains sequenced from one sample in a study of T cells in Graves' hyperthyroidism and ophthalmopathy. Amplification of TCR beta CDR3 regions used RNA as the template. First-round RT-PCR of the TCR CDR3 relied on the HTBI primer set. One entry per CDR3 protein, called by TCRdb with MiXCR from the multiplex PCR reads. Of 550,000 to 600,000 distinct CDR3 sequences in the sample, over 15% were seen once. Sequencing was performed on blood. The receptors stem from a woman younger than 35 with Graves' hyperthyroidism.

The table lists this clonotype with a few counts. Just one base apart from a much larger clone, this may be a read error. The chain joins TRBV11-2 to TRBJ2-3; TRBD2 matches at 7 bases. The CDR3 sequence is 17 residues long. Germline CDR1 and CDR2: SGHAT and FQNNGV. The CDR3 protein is CVSSEGGLADYTDTQYF. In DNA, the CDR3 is TGTGTCAGCAGCGAAGGTGGGCTAGCGGACTACACAGATACGCAGTATTTT. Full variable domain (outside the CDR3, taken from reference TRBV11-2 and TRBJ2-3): EAGVAQSPRYKIIEKRQSVAFWCNPISGHATLYWYQQILGQGPKLLIQFQNNGVVDDSQLPKDRFSAERLKGVDSTLKIQPAKLEDSAVYLCVSSEGGLADYTDTQYFGPGTRLTVL.

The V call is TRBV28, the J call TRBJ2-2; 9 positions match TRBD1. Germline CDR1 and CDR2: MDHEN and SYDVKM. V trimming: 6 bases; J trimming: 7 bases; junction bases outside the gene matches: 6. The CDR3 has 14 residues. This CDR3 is CASSRQGDGGELFF. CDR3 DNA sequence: TGTGCCAGCAGCCGACAGGGGGATGGCGGGGAGCTGTTTTTT.

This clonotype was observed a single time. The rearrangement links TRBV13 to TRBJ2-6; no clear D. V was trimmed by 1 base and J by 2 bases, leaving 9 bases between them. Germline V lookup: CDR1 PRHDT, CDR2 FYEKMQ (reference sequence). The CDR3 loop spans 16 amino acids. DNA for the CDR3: TGTGCCAGCAGCTTAGTTCGGGCTACTGGGGCCAACGTCCTGACTTTC. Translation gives CASSLVRATGANVLTF.

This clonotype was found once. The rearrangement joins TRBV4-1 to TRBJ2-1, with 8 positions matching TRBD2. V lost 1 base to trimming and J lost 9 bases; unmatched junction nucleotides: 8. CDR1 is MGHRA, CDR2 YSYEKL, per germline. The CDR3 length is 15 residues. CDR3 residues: CASSQVGRAEGEQFF. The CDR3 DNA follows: TGCGCCAGCAGCCAAGTCGGGAGGGCCGAGGGTGAGCAGTTCTTC.

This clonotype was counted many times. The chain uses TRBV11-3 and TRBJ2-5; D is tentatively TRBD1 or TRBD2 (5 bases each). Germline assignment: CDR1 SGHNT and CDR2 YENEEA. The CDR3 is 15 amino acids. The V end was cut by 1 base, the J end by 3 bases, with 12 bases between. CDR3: CASSLGQGPEETQYF. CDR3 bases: TGTGCCAGCAGCTTAGGCCAGGGACCTGAAGAGACCCAGTACTTC.

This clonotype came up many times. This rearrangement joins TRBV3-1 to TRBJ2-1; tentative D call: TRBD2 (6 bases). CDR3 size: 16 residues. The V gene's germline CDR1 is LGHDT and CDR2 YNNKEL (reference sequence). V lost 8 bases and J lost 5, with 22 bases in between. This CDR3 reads CASGMWETGADNEQFF. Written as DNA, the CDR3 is TGTGCCAGCGGGATGTGGGAGACGGGAGCGGACAATGAGCAGTTCTTC.

The CDR3 loop reads CASSLQGAAAEQYF. The CDR3 DNA is TGTGCCAGCAGCCTACAGGGGGCGGCTGCCGAGCAGTACTTC. The chain uses TRBV7-9 and TRBJ2-7, with TRBD1 matching 9 bases. CDR3 length: 14 amino acids. After removal of 5 bases from V and 6 bases from J, the junction contained 8 bases not matched to a gene. Germline assignment: CDR1 SEHNR and CDR2 FQNEAQ (reference sequence). Drawing the rest from reference TRBV7-9 and TRBJ2-7, the complete variable domain is DTGVSQNPRHKITKRGQNVTFRCDPISEHNRLYWYRQTLGQGPEFLTYFQNEAQLEKSRLLSDRFSAERPKGSFSTLEIQRTEQGDSAMYLCASSLQGAAAEQYFGPGTRLTVT.

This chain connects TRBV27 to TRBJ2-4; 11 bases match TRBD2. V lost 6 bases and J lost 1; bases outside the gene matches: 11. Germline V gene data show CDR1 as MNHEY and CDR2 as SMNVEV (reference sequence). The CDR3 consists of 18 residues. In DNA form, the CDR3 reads TGTGCCAGCAGCTTAGCGGGGGGGCCGGAAGGTGCCAAAAACATTCAGTACTTC. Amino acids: CASSLAGGPEGAKNIQYF.

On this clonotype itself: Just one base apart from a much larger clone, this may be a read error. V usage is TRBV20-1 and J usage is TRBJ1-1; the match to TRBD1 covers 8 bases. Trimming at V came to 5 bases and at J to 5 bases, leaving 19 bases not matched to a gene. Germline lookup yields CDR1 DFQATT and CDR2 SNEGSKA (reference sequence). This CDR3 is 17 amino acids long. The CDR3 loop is CSAGLRTGSVFGTEAFF. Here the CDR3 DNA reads TGCAGTGCTGGGCTCCGGACAGGGTCGGTTTTTGGGACTGAAGCTTTCTTT.

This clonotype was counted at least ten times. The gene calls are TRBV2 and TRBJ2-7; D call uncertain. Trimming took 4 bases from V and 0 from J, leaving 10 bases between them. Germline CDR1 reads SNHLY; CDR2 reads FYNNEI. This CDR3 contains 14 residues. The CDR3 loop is CASSALGPSYEQYF. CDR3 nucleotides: TGTGCCAGCAGTGCTTTGGGTCCCTCCTACGAGCAGTACTTC.

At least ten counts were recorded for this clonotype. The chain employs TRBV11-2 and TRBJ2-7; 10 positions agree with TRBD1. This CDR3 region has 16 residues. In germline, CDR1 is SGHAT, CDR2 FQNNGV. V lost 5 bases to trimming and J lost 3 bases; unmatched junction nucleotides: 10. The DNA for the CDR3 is TGTGCCAGCAGCCCTGCCGGGACAGGGGCCCTCTACGAGCAGTACTTC. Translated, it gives CASSPAGTGALYEQYF.

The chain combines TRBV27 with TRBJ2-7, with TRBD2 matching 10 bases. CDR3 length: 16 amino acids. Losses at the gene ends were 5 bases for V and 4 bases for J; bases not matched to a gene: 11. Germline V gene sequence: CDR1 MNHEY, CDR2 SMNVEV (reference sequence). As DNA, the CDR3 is TGTGCCAGCAGTCCGACCCGGGGACTAGCGTTTTACGAGCAGTACTTC. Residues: CASSPTRGLAFYEQYF.